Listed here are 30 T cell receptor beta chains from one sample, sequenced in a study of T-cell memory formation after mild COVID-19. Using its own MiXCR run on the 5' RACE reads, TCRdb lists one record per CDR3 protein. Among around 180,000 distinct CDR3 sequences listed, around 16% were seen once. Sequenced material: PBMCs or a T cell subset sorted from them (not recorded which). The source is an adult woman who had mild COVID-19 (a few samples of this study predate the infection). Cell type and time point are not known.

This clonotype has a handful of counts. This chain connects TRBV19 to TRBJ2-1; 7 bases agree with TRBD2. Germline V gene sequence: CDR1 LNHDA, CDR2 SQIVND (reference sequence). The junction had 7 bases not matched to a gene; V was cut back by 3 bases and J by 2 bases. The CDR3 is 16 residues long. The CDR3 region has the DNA TGTGCCAGTAGTATCAGCGGGACGCTCCCCTACAATGAGCAGTTCTTC. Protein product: CASSISGTLPYNEQFF.

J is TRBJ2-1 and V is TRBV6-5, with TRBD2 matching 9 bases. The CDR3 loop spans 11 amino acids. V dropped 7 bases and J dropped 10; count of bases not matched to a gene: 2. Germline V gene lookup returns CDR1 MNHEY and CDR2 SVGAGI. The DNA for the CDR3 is TGTGCCAGCAATGCGGGAGGGGAGCAGTTCTTC. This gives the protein CASNAGGEQFF.

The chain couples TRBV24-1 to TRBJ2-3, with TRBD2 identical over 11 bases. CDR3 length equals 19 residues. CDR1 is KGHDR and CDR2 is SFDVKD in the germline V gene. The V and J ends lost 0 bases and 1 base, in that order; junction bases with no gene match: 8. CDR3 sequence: CATSDLGLAGGPRTDTQYF. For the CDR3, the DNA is TGTGCCACCAGTGATTTGGGGCTAGCGGGAGGCCCTCGCACAGATACGCAGTATTTT.

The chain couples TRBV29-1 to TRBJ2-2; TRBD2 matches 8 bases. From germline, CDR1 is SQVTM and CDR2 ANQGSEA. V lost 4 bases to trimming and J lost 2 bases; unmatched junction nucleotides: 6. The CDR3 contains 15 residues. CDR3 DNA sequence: TGCAGCGTTGGAGCGGGAGAGATCAACACCGGGGAGCTGTTTTTT. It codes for CSVGAGEINTGELFF.

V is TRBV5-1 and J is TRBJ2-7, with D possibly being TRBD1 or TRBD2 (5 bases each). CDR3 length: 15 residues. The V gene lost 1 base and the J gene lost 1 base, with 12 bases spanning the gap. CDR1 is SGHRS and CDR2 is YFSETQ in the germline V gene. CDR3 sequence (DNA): TGCGCCAGCAGCTTGTTGGAGTGGGGGTCCTACGAGCAGTACTTC. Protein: CASSLLEWGSYEQYF.

CDR3 bases: TGTGCCAGCAGTGCGGACTTGTCCGAGCAGTACTTC. This translates into CASSADLSEQYF. The gene calls are TRBV6-1 and TRBJ2-7, with a possible D match to TRBD2 (5 bases). This CDR3 is built from 12 residues. From germline, CDR1 is MNHNS and CDR2 SASEGT. Trimming took off 4 bases at V and 6 bases at J, with 10 bases between the two ends.

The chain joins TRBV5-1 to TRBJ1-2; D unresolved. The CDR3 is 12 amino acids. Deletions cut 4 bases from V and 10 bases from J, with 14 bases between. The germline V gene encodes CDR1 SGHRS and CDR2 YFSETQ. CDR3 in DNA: TGCGCCAGCAGCCCGGAAGAGACCCCCTACACCTTC. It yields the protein CASSPEETPYTF.

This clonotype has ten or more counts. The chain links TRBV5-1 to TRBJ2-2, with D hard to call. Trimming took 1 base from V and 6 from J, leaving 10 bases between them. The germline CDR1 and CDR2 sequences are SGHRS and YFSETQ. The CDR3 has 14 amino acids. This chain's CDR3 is CASSLLTGSGELFF. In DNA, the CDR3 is TGCGCCAGCAGCTTGTTAACGGGTTCCGGGGAGCTGTTTTTT.

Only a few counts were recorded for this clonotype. DNA of the CDR3: TGTGCCAGCAGCCAAGATGGCAAGACCCAGTACTTC. Translated, it gives CASSQDGKTQYF. This rearrangement joins TRBV3-1 to TRBJ2-5; D is ambiguous. V lost 0 bases, J lost 6 bases, and 5 bases lay in between. Germline V gene sequence: CDR1 LGHDT, CDR2 YNNKEL (reference sequence). The CDR3 loop spans 12 amino acids.

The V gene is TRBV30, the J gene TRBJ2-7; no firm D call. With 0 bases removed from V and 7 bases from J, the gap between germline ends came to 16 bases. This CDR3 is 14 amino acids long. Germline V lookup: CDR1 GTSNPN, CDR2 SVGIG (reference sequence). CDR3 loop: CAWSVNLLGREQYF. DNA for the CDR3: TGTGCCTGGAGTGTAAATCTGTTAGGTCGGGAGCAGTACTTC.

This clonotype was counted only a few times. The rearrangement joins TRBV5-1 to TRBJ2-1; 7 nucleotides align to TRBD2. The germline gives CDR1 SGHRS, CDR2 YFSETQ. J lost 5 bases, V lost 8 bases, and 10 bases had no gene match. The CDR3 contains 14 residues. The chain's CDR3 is CASATSFTNNEQFF. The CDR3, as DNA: TGCGCCAGTGCGACTAGCTTCACCAACAATGAGCAGTTCTTC.

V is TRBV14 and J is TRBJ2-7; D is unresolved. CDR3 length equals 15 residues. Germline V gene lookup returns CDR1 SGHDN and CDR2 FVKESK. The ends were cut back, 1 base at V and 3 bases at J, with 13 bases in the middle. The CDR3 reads CASSQGHPGVYEQYF. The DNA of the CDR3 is TGTGCCAGCAGCCAAGGTCACCCGGGCGTCTACGAGCAGTACTTC.

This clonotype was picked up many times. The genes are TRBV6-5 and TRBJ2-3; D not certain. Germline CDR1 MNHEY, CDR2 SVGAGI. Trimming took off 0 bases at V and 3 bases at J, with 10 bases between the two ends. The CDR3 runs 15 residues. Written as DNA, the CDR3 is TGTGCCAGCAGTTACTCGGGCGTGGGGACAGATACGCAGTATTTT. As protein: CASSYSGVGTDTQYF.

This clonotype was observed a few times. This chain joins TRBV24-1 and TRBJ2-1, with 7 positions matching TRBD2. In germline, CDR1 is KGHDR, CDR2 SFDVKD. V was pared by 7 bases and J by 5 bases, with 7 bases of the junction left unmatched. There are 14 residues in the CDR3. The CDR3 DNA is TGTGCCACCAGAGGGGCAGCGGGAAACAATGAGCAGTTCTTC. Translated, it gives CATRGAAGNNEQFF.

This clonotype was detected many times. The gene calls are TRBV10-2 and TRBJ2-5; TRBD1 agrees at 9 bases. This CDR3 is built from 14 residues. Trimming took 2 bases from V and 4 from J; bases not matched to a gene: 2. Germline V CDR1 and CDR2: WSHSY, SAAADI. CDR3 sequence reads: CASSEHRGRETQYF. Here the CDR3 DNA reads TGCGCCAGCAGTGAGCACAGGGGGCGAGAGACCCAGTACTTC.

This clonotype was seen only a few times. The CDR3: CATGLGESTDTQYF. CDR3 bases: TGTGCCACCGGCCTTGGGGAGAGCACAGATACGCAGTATTTT. V gene TRBV24-1 combines with J gene TRBJ2-3, with D tentatively TRBD2 (5 bases). Germline assignment: CDR1 KGHDR and CDR2 SFDVKD. Deletions cut 9 bases from V and 0 bases from J, with 12 bases between. This CDR3 spans 14 amino acids.

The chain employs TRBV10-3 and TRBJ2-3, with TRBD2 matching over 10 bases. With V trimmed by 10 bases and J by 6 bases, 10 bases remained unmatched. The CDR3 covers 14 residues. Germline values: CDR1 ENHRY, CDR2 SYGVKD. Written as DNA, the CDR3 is TGTGCCACCCTCAGCGGGGGGGCCGGGGATACGCAGTATTTT. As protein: CATLSGGAGDTQYF.

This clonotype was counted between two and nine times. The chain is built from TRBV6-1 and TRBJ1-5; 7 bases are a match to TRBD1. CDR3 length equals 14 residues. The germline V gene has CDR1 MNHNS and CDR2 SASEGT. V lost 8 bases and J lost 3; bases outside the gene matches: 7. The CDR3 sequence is CASGEGADNQPQHF. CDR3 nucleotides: TGTGCCAGCGGAGAGGGGGCCGACAATCAGCCCCAGCATTTT.

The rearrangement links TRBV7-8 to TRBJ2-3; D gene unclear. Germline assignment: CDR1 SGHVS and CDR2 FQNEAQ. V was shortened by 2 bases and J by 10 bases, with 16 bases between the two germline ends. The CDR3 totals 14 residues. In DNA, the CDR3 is TGTGCCAGCAGCTTAAGGGTCCCGAAGACGCCGCAGTATTTT. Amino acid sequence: CASSLRVPKTPQYF.

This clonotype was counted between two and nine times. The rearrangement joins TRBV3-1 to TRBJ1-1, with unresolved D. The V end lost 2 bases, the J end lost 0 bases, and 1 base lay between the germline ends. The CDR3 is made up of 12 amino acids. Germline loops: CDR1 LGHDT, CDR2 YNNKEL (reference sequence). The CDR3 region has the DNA TGTGCCAGCAGCCAAATGAACACTGAAGCTTTCTTT. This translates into CASSQMNTEAFF.

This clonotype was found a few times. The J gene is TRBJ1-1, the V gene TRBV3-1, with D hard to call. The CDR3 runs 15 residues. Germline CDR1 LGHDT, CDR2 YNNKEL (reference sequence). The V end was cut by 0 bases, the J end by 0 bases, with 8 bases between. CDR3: CASSQESRVNTEAFF. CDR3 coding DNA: TGTGCCAGCAGCCAAGAAAGCAGAGTGAACACTGAAGCTTTCTTT. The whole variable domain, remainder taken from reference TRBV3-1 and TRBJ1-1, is DTAVSQTPKYLVTQMGNDKSIKCEQNLGHDTMYWYKQDSKKFLKIMFSYNNKELIINETVPNRFSPKSPDKAHLNLHINSLELGDSAVYFCASSQESRVNTEAFFGQGTRLTVV.

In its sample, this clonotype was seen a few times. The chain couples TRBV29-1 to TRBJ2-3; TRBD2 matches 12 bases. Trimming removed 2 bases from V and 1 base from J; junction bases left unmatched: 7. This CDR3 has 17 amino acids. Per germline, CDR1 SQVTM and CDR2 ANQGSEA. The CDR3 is CSVEWATSGSGTDTQYF. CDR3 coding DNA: TGCAGCGTTGAATGGGCGACTAGCGGGAGTGGCACAGATACGCAGTATTTT.

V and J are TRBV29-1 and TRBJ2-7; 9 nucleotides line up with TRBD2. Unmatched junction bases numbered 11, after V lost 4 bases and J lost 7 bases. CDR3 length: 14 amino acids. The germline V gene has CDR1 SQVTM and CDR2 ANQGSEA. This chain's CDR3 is CSVGISGSRGEQYF. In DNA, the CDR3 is TGCAGCGTTGGTATTAGCGGGAGTCGTGGTGAGCAGTACTTC.

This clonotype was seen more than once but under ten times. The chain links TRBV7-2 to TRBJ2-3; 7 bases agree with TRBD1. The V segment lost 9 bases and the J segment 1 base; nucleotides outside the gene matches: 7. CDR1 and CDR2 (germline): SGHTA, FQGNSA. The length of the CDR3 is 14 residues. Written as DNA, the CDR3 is TGTGCCAGTTGCCGGGACAGAGGCACAGATACGCAGTATTTT. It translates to CASCRDRGTDTQYF.

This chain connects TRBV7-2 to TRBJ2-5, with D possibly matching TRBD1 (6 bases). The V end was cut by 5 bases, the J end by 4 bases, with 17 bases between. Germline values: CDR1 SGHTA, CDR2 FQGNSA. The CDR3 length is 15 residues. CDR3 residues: CASSPRRGLVETQYF. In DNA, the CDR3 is TGTGCCAGCAGCCCACGCAGGGGTTTGGTAGAGACCCAGTACTTC. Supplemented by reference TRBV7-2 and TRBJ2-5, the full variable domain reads GAGVSQSPSNKVTEKGKDVELRCDPISGHTALYWYRQSLGQGLEFLIYFQGNSAPDKSGLPSDRFSAERTGGSVSTLTIQRTQQEDSAVYLCASSPRRGLVETQYFGPGTRLLVL.

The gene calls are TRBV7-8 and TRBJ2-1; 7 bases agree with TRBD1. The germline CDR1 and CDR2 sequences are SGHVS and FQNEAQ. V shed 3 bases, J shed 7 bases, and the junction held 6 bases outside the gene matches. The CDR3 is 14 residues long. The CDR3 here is CASSLGQPWNEQFF. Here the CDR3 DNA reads TGTGCCAGCAGCTTGGGACAGCCGTGGAATGAGCAGTTCTTC.

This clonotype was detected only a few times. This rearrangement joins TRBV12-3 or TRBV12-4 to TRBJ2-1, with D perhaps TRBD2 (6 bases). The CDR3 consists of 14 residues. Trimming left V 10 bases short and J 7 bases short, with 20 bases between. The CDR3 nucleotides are TGTGCCACCCGACTAGTGGCGGGAAGGAATGAGCAGTTCTTC. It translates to CATRLVAGRNEQFF.

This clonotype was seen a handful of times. CDR3 bases: TGCGCCAGCACCCAATTTGACAGTGGCACAGATACGCAGTATTTT. This encodes CASTQFDSGTDTQYF. This rearrangement joins TRBV5-1 to TRBJ2-3; tentative D call: TRBD1 (5 bases). Per the germline V gene, CDR1 is SGHRS and CDR2 is YFSETQ. Trimming pared 6 bases from V and 1 base from J, leaving 15 bases between. The CDR3 covers 15 residues.

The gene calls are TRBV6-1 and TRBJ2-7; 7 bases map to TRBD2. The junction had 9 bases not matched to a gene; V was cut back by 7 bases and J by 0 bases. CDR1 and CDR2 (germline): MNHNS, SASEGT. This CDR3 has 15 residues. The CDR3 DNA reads TGTGCCAGCACCCTGGGGGGGACCAGCTCCTACGAGCAGTACTTC. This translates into CASTLGGTSSYEQYF.

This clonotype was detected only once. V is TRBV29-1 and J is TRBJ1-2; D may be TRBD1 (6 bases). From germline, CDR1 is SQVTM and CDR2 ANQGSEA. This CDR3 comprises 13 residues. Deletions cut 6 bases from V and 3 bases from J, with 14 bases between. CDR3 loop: CSVQDSIDYGYTF. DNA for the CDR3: TGCAGCGTCCAGGACAGTATAGACTATGGCTACACCTTC.